This TCR beta chain is from a study of cytomegalovirus exposure and HLA in healthy donors. General observations from the study: The study recorded 164 TCR beta chains that were cytomegalovirus-associated.

This clone was seen a handful of times. The antigen remains unidentified. In the PCR, 60 Vbeta and 13 Jbeta primers were used. Sequenced by immunoSEQ multiplex PCR; TCRdb stores in-frame clones only, minus some. The sample lists some 210,000 clones; 70% to 80% were seen once. CDR3 length: 17 residues. Germline assignment: CDR1 MNHEY and CDR2 SMNVEV (reference sequence). The ends lost 7 bases at V and 1 base at J; junction bases unmatched: 12. This receptor was taken from a male donor in good health and CMV-seronegative. This chain uses TRBV27 with TRBJ2-3, with 9 bases lining up with TRBD2. Material for sequencing was PBMCs. CDR3 in amino acids: CASTFSAGGGGTDTQYF. CDR3 nucleotide sequence: TGTGCCAGCACCTTCAGCGCGGGGGGGGGTGGCACAGATACGCAGTATTTT.